This TCR beta chain was recorded in a study of T cell responses to AZD1222 COVID-19 vaccine. V was clipped by 2 bases and J by 5 bases, with 13 bases between them. Germline V lookup: CDR1 KGHSH, CDR2 LQKENI. The CDR3 is 14 amino acids. Clones were read by immunoSEQ multiplex PCR, and TCRdb kept only the in-frame ones, dropping some. The sample includes more than 150,000 clones, 90% to 95% of them seen just once. This sequence originates from an adult who received the AZD1222 COVID-19 vaccine. This material consisted of peripheral blood, taken 28 days after the second AZD1222 dose. The rearrangement joins TRBV18 to TRBJ2-7; D is possibly TRBD1 (5 bases). In nucleotides, the CDR3 is TGTGCCAGCTCACCAGGGGCGAAGGCGAACGAGCAGTACTTC. Its protein is CASSPGAKANEQYF.